A single sample is the source of the 30 T cell receptor beta chains below, sequenced in a study of CD8+CD57+ T cells in acquired aplastic anemia. Profiling of TCR beta VDJ combinations and CDR3 sequences used genomic DNA as template. TCRdb reprocessed the reads via MiXCR and lists one record per CDR3 protein. The top ten clones hold approximately 42% of a sample with fewer than 200,000 distinct CDR3 sequences, 71% of them seen once. Patients selected for sequencing had displayed CD8+CD57+ cell expansion by flow cytometry. Sample: sorted CD4+, CD8+, or CD8+CD57+ T cells (not recorded which) from PBMCs. These receptors were collected from a human donor with aplastic anemia.

Of note for this clonotype: Because the CDR3 is missing its conserved closing phenylalanine or tryptophan, this is likely a read error. This rearrangement joins TRBV3-1 to TRBJ2-7; D unclear. V shed 4 bases and J shed 3 bases, with 13 bases lying between them. The CDR3 spans 14 residues. Germline values: CDR1 LGHDT, CDR2 YNNKEL (reference sequence). CDR3 sequence: CASSPHGPIYEQYL. CDR3 bases: TGTGCCAGCAGCCCTCATGGGCCGATCTACGAGCAGTACCTC.

This chain connects TRBV30 to TRBJ1-5, with a possible D match to TRBD1 (5 bases). CDR3 length equals 14 residues. With 3 bases removed from V and 3 bases from J, the gap between germline ends came to 12 bases. Per the germline V gene, CDR1 is GTSNPN and CDR2 is SVGIG (reference sequence). The CDR3 nucleotides read TGTGCCTGGAGCACCGGGGGTTTCAATCAGCCCCAGCATTTT. This encodes CAWSTGGFNQPQHF.

This sequence joins TRBV5-4 and TRBJ2-3; D gene uncertain. Trimming left V 2 bases short and J 2 bases short, with 9 bases between. Germline loops: CDR1 SGHNT, CDR2 YYREEE (reference sequence). CDR3 length equals 14 residues. The CDR3 sequence is CASSLEPYTDTQYF. The CDR3 nucleotides read TGTGCCAGCAGCTTAGAACCCTACACAGATACGCAGTATTTT. Together with reference TRBV5-4 and TRBJ2-3, the CDR3 gives the full variable domain: ETGVTQSPTHLIKTRGQQVTLRCSSQSGHNTVSWYQQALGQGPQFIFQYYREEENGRGNFPPRFSGLQFPNYSSELNVNALELDDSALYLCASSLEPYTDTQYFGPGTRLTVL.

This chain links TRBV2 with TRBJ2-7, with no clear D. From germline, CDR1 is SNHLY and CDR2 FYNNEI. This CDR3 contains 13 residues. V was clipped by 4 bases and J by 2 bases, with 9 bases between them. The CDR3 DNA sequence: TGTGCCAGCAGTGGCGGCAGCACCTACGAGCAGTACTTC. Translating gives CASSGGSTYEQYF. Based on the CDR3 plus reference TRBV2 and TRBJ2-7, the full variable domain is EPEVTQTPSHQVTQMGQEVILRCVPISNHLYFYWYRQILGQKVEFLVSFYNNEISEKSEIFDDQFSVERPDGSNFTLKIRSTKLEDSAMYFCASSGGSTYEQYFGPGTRLTVT.

The rearrangement joins TRBV10-3 to TRBJ2-7; 8 nucleotides line up with TRBD1. V was clipped by 8 bases and J by 4 bases; unmatched bases: 4. Per germline, CDR1 ENHRY and CDR2 SYGVKD. The CDR3 loop spans 12 amino acids. This chain's CDR3 is CAIATGGYEQYF. The CDR3 DNA follows: TGTGCCATCGCAACAGGGGGATACGAGCAGTACTTC.

V and J are TRBV5-1 and TRBJ1-6; no firm D call. Trimming left V 0 bases short and J 12 bases short, with 10 bases between. Germline CDR1 reads SGHRS; CDR2 reads YFSETQ. There are 13 residues in the CDR3. CDR3 coding DNA: TGCGCCAGCAGCTTGGGGCGGACGGAACCCCTCCACTTT. This codes for CASSLGRTEPLHF.

There are a few counts of this clonotype. The chain recombines TRBV2 with TRBJ2-1, with 10 bases fitting TRBD1. The CDR3 consists of 15 residues. V was clipped by 6 bases and J by 3 bases; unmatched bases: 5. Germline CDR1 and CDR2: SNHLY and FYNNEI. The CDR3 spells CASRFGQGVYNEQFF. CDR3 bases: TGTGCCAGCAGATTTGGACAGGGGGTCTACAATGAGCAGTTCTTC. Complete variable domain (other parts from reference TRBV2 and TRBJ2-1): EPEVTQTPSHQVTQMGQEVILRCVPISNHLYFYWYRQILGQKVEFLVSFYNNEISEKSEIFDDQFSVERPDGSNFTLKIRSTKLEDSAMYFCASRFGQGVYNEQFFGPGTRLTVL.

J is TRBJ2-2 and V is TRBV15; D remains ambiguous. Trimming took off 0 bases at V and 2 bases at J, with 7 bases between the two ends. The CDR3 consists of 15 residues. The germline V gene encodes CDR1 LNHNV and CDR2 YYDKDF (reference sequence). The chain's CDR3 is CATSRDRPNTGELFF. CDR3 DNA sequence: TGTGCCACCAGCAGAGATCGGCCAAACACCGGGGAGCTGTTTTTT.

This chain connects TRBV20-1 to TRBJ2-7, with 8 bases matching TRBD2. CDR1 is DFQATT and CDR2 is SNEGSKA in the germline V gene (reference sequence). The CDR3 is 15 amino acids. J gave up 0 bases and V 2 bases, and 6 bases lay outside the gene matches. DNA of the CDR3: TGCAGTGCTAGACTGACTAGCGCGAGCTCCTACGAGCAGTACTTC. Translating gives CSARLTSASSYEQYF.

This clonotype was seen a handful of times. The rearrangement links TRBV19 to TRBJ1-1; D unresolved. This CDR3 region has 13 residues. The germline V and J ends were trimmed by 5 bases and 1 base, with 8 bases remaining between them. Per the germline V gene, CDR1 is LNHDA and CDR2 is SQIVND (reference sequence). In DNA, the CDR3 is TGTGCCAGTAGTCCATCGCAGAACACTGAAGCTTTCTTT. Protein sequence: CASSPSQNTEAFF.

The CDR3 reads CASSLSESEQYF. The CDR3 DNA sequence: TGTGCCAGCAGCTTGTCCGAGAGCGAGCAGTACTTC. The V call is TRBV7-2, the J call TRBJ2-7; no clear D gene. The V gene's germline CDR1 is SGHTA and CDR2 FQGNSA. With 3 bases removed from V and 6 bases from J, the gap between germline ends came to 9 bases. The CDR3 extends over 12 amino acids.

At least ten counts were recorded for this clonotype. This sequence joins TRBV6-1 and TRBJ2-3; 13 bases agree with TRBD2. Germline trimming cut 4 bases from V and 6 bases from J; bases unmatched to any gene: 4. CDR3 length equals 15 residues. In germline, CDR1 is MNHNS, CDR2 SASEGT. CDR3 sequence reads: CASSATSGGSDTQYF. The CDR3 region has the DNA TGTGCCAGCAGTGCGACTAGCGGGGGGTCTGATACGCAGTATTTT.

This sequence joins TRBV24-1 and TRBJ2-2, with TRBD1 as a possible D gene (5 bases). Germline V gene sequence: CDR1 KGHDR, CDR2 SFDVKD. The CDR3 spans 17 residues. The V and J ends lost 4 bases and 0 bases respectively, with 14 bases between them. CDR3 protein: CATSDPQGCANTGELFF. DNA of the CDR3: TGTGCCACCAGTGACCCCCAGGGCTGTGCGAACACCGGGGAGCTGTTTTTT.

Concerning this clonotype itself: At one of its ends the junction is not consistent with the germline gene, which may arise from a read error. The CDR3 region has the DNA TGTGCCAGTAGTGGGACTGACAGGGGTGAGCAGTGCTTC. Its translation is CASSGTDRGEQCF. The genes are TRBV19 and TRBJ2-7; 8 bases align to TRBD1. This CDR3 has 13 amino acids. Germline-derived CDR1 and CDR2 are LNHDA and SQIVND (reference sequence). The full variable domain, its missing parts supplied by reference TRBV19 and TRBJ2-7, is DGGITQSPKYLFRKEGQNVTLSCEQNLNHDAMYWYRQDPGQGLRLIYYSQIVNDFQKGDIAEGYSVSREKKESFPLTVTSAQKNPTAFYLCASSGTDRGEQCFGPGTRLTVT.

The chain couples TRBV7-9 to TRBJ2-5, with D perhaps given as TRBD1 or TRBD2 (5 bases each). Germline V CDR1 and CDR2: SEHNR, FQNEAQ (reference sequence). The CDR3 is 14 amino acids. Trimming left V 2 bases short and J 5 bases short, with 12 bases between. CDR3 region: CASSLRGDGETQYF. In DNA form, the CDR3 reads TGTGCCAGCAGCTTAAGAGGGGACGGGGAGACCCAGTACTTC. The full variable domain, in which reference TRBV7-9 and TRBJ2-5 provide the parts outside the CDR3, is DTGVSQNPRHKITKRGQNVTFRCDPISEHNRLYWYRQTLGQGPEFLTYFQNEAQLEKSRLLSDRFSAERPKGSFSTLEIQRTEQGDSAMYLCASSLRGDGETQYFGPGTRLLVL.

This chain uses TRBV7-8 with TRBJ1-2; D is unclear. This CDR3 comprises 15 residues. Germline V gene lookup returns CDR1 SGHVS and CDR2 FQNEAQ. Between the trimmed V and J ends, which lost 5 bases and 8 bases, there was a span of 21 bases. CDR3 sequence (DNA): TGTGCCAGCAGCCTGATAGCGGGGATGAGGTACGGCTACACCTTC. Protein: CASSLIAGMRYGYTF.

The chain joins TRBV20-1 to TRBJ2-5, with TRBD1 matching over 8 bases. The CDR3 covers 15 residues. Germline values: CDR1 DFQATT, CDR2 SNEGSKA (reference sequence). V shed 1 base and J 4 bases; nucleotides not matched to a gene: 8. CDR3 protein: CSARARQGFTETQYF. The CDR3, as DNA: TGCAGTGCTAGAGCCCGACAGGGGTTCACAGAGACCCAGTACTTC.

This clonotype has more than one count but fewer than ten. The rearrangement joins TRBV7-6 to TRBJ2-7; D gene ambiguous. From germline, CDR1 is SGHVS and CDR2 FNYEAQ. Trimming left V 0 bases short and J 3 bases short, with 9 bases between. CDR3 length: 14 amino acids. The CDR3 nucleotides read TGTGCCAGCAGCTTAGCCCCCGACGGCTACGAGCAGTACTTC. Its translation is CASSLAPDGYEQYF.

The chain is built from TRBV29-1 and TRBJ2-7, with 13 bases aligning to TRBD2. Germline V lookup: CDR1 SQVTM, CDR2 ANQGSEA. The CDR3 is 14 residues long. V dropped 7 bases and J dropped 4; count of bases not matched to a gene: 7. This CDR3 reads CSAAPGLAGYEQYF. The CDR3 DNA reads as TGCAGCGCAGCACCGGGACTAGCGGGATACGAGCAGTACTTC.

This clonotype showed up just a few times. This chain joins TRBV15 and TRBJ2-7; 7 bases align to TRBD1. CDR3 size: 15 residues. V lost 5 bases and J lost 2; bases outside the gene matches: 9. Germline-derived CDR1 and CDR2 are LNHNV and YYDKDF (reference sequence). CDR3 loop: CATSYPGGDTYEQYF. DNA of the CDR3: TGTGCCACCAGCTACCCAGGGGGAGACACCTACGAGCAGTACTTC.

The rearrangement links TRBV15 to TRBJ1-5; D may be TRBD1 (6 bases). Looked up from germline, CDR1 is LNHNV and CDR2 is YYDKDF (reference sequence). The V gene lost 5 bases and the J gene lost 2 bases, with 13 bases spanning the gap. This CDR3 has 15 amino acids. The CDR3: CATSFWAGGNQPQHF. Here the CDR3 DNA reads TGTGCCACCAGCTTTTGGGCAGGGGGCAATCAGCCCCAGCATTTT.

The chain couples TRBV7-2 to TRBJ2-5; TRBD1 matches 8 bases. In germline, CDR1 is SGHTA, CDR2 FQGNSA. V was pared by 2 bases and J by 2 bases, with 4 bases of the junction left unmatched. CDR3 length: 15 residues. DNA for the CDR3: TGTGCCAGCAGCTTAACCGGGACAGGACAAGAGACCCAGTACTTC. This translates into CASSLTGTGQETQYF.

The V gene is TRBV10-3, the J gene TRBJ2-5; D call uncertain. The CDR3 contains 11 residues. The germline V and J ends were trimmed by 3 bases and 4 bases, with 3 bases remaining between them. In germline, CDR1 is ENHRY, CDR2 SYGVKD. The CDR3 loop reads CAISEGETQYF. The CDR3 DNA reads as TGTGCCATCAGTGAAGGAGAGACCCAGTACTTC.

V is TRBV19 and J is TRBJ2-4; 10 nucleotides line up with TRBD2. The CDR3 length is 16 residues. The V and J ends lost 8 bases and 0 bases, in that order; junction bases with no gene match: 7. The germline CDR1 and CDR2 sequences are LNHDA and SQIVND (reference sequence). This CDR3 reads CASSTVAGGAKNIQYF. CDR3 coding DNA: TGTGCCAGTTCGACGGTAGCGGGGGGAGCCAAAAACATTCAGTACTTC.

V and J are TRBV20-1 and TRBJ2-3; the D gene is possibly TRBD2 (5 bases). V was trimmed by 1 base and J by 5 bases, leaving 10 bases between them. The germline V gene has CDR1 DFQATT and CDR2 SNEGSKA (reference sequence). The CDR3 extends over 13 amino acids. CDR3 sequence (DNA): TGCAGTGCTAGAGGAGAGGGCATAGATACGCAGTATTTT. Encoded protein: CSARGEGIDTQYF.

The chain is built from TRBV4-1 and TRBJ1-4; a possible D gene is TRBD1 (5 bases). Deletions cut 5 bases from V and 5 bases from J, with 12 bases between. CDR3 size: 14 residues. The germline CDR1 and CDR2 sequences are MGHRA and YSYEKL. CDR3 amino acids: CASSGGTKNEKLFF. The DNA of the CDR3 is TGCGCCAGCAGCGGCGGGACCAAGAATGAAAAACTGTTTTTT.

V gene TRBV9 combines with J gene TRBJ1-2, with 8 positions matching TRBD1. CDR1 and CDR2 (germline): SGDLS, YYNGEE. V was pared by 5 bases and J by 3 bases, with 9 bases of the junction left unmatched. The CDR3 runs to 15 residues. The CDR3 sequence: CASRSGGEGDYGYTF. The CDR3 nucleotides read TGTGCCAGCAGATCAGGGGGCGAAGGGGACTATGGCTACACCTTC.

The V gene is TRBV13, the J gene TRBJ1-1; D is unresolved. Per the germline V gene, CDR1 is PRHDT and CDR2 is FYEKMQ (reference sequence). This CDR3 is built from 14 residues. Trimming took 0 bases from V and 4 from J, leaving 9 bases between them. The CDR3 DNA reads as TGTGCCAGCAGCTTAGGGGGCCGAGGCACTGAAGCTTTCTTT. Translation gives CASSLGGRGTEAFF.

The chain couples TRBV7-2 to TRBJ2-3, with 9 positions matching TRBD1. The germline CDR1 and CDR2 sequences are SGHTA and FQGNSA. The CDR3 runs 19 residues. With 7 bases clipped from V and 0 bases from J, the junction kept 17 bases outside the gene matches. The CDR3 bases are TGTGCCAGCATCCTACAGGGACAGGGATCCTACCCAAGCACAGATACGCAGTATTTT. Its translation: CASILQGQGSYPSTDTQYF.

The chain combines TRBV7-2 with TRBJ1-2; maybe TRBD1 (5 bases). The CDR3 covers 14 residues. Between the trimmed V and J ends, which lost 2 bases and 2 bases, there was a span of 9 bases. The germline CDR1 and CDR2 sequences are SGHTA and FQGNSA. The CDR3: CASSLTGLNYGYTF. The CDR3 nucleotides are TGTGCCAGCAGCTTAACGGGACTGAACTATGGCTACACCTTC.